This T cell receptor beta chain was retrieved from a study of blood T cell repertoires in COVID-19. The overall study: From the United States, Italy and Spain came samples of acute and convalescent COVID-19. Sources were T cells, B-cell-depleted T cells, or PBMCs; the material itself was cDNA or gDNA.

The length of the CDR3 is 12 residues. Germline CDR1 and CDR2: LNHDA and SQIVND (reference sequence). How the authors handled the data: Nucleated cell number was recorded as an estimate derived from reference gene primer amplification. Sequencing used immunoSEQ multiplex PCR; TCRdb keeps in-frame clones, though not all of them. V and J calls and clone size are those listed in that table; D and trimming were worked out from the DNA. The repertoire holds 110,000 to 150,000 clones, with approximately 78% as singletons. The sample was peripheral blood. This sequence joins TRBV19 and TRBJ2-1; 7 bases are a match to TRBD2. The sequence came from a woman of 80 years or more with acute or convalescent COVID-19. The CDR3 region is CVSAGIYNEQFF. The CDR3, as DNA: TGTGTATCAGCGGGGATCTACAATGAGCAGTTCTTC. The variable domain in full, completed from reference TRBV19 and TRBJ2-1, reads DGGITQSPKYLFRKEGQNVTLSCEQNLNHDAMYWYRQDPGQGLRLIYYSQIVNDFQKGDIAEGYSVSREKKESFPLTVTSAQKNPTAFYLCVSAGIYNEQFFGPGTRLTVL.